A selection of T cell receptor beta chains follows, all from one sample in a study of Graves' ophthalmopathy and Graves' hyperthyroidism. TCRdb analysed the multiplex PCR reads with MiXCR anew, one entry per CDR3 protein. The sample shows 1 million to 1.3 million distinct CDR3 sequences, roughly two fifths of them seen only once. The sample comprised peripheral blood or thyroid tissue (not recorded which). Source of these receptors: an adult man with Graves' hyperthyroidism. The CDR3 runs from the conserved cysteine through the conserved F or W. Each record gives: J gene, clone size, V gene, D gene, CDR3 protein, CDR3 DNA. A D gene is named only where the DNA matches it firmly. Clone size is shown for a subset of rows, as once, few, many or a class of expanded clone.

>TRBJ1-1|.|TRBV19|.
CASSPSTAHNTEAFF
TGTGCCAGCAGTCCCAGTACCGCTCACAACACTGAAGCTTTCTTT
>TRBJ2-5|many|TRBV11-2|.
CASRRSGTKETQYF
TGTGCCAGCAGGAGGTCCGGGACAAAAGAGACCCAGTACTTC
>TRBJ2-7|.|TRBV11-2|TRBD2
CASSLVFSPAGVDEQYF
TGTGCCAGCAGCTTAGTTTTCAGCCCGGCGGGAGTCGACGAGCAGTACTTC
>TRBJ1-1|.|TRBV7-9|.
CASSSIARGTEAFF
TGTGCCAGCAGTTCCATTGCCCGTGGTACTGAAGCTTTCTTT
>TRBJ1-1|many|TRBV10-3|TRBD1
CAISESGTGEAFF
TGTGCCATCAGTGAGTCGGGGACAGGGGAAGCTTTCTTT
>TRBJ1-1|many|TRBV4-3|.
CASSHPDITEAFF
TGCGCCAGCAGCCACCCCGACATCACTGAAGCTTTCTTT
>TRBJ1-1|.|TRBV10-3|.
CAISGAVTEAFF
TGTGCCATCAGTGGGGCGGTCACTGAAGCTTTCTTT
>TRBJ1-1|few|TRBV4-3|.
CASSPEVGGMNTEAFF
TGCGCCAGCAGCCCGGAGGTGGGGGGCATGAACACTGAAGCTTTCTTT
>TRBJ2-3|few|TRBV29-1|TRBD2
CSVEGLAGGLDTQYF
TGCAGCGTTGAAGGTCTAGCGGGAGGGCTGGATACGCAGTATTTT
>TRBJ1-1|many|TRBV11-3|.
CASGVAVGAEAFF
TGTGCCAGCGGGGTAGCGGTAGGAGCTGAAGCTTTCTTT
>TRBJ1-6|.|TRBV12-3/TRBV12-4|.
CASSFSGTNDSPLHF
TGTGCCAGCAGTTTCTCCGGGACAAATGATTCACCCCTCCACTTT
>TRBJ2-7|.|TRBV10-3|.
CAISYESYEQYF
TGTGCCATCAGTTACGAGTCCTACGAGCAGTACTTC
>TRBJ1-1|many|TRBV7-2|.
CASSLVGATGVEAFF
TGTGCCAGCAGCTTAGTCGGGGCTACCGGGGTTGAAGCTTTCTTT
>TRBJ1-1|.|TRBV29-1|.
CSVYGHLNTEAFF
TGCAGCGTTTACGGACACTTGAACACTGAAGCTTTCTTT
>TRBJ2-5|many|TRBV2|TRBD1
CASRKGQGNPQETQYF
TGTGCCAGCAGGAAGGGACAGGGGAATCCGCAAGAGACCCAGTACTTC
>TRBJ2-5|many|TRBV29-1|TRBD2
CSVVRGVETQYF
TGCAGCGTTGTTCGGGGGGTGGAGACCCAGTACTTC
>TRBJ1-6|many|TRBV4-1|.
CASSQEGRDSPLHF
TGCGCCAGCAGCCAAGAAGGCAGGGACTCACCCCTCCACTTT
>TRBJ1-1|.|TRBV20-1|.
CSASGEAFF
TGCAGTGCTTCAGGTGAAGCTTTCTTT
>TRBJ2-2|.|TRBV11-1|.
CASSSGLGSTTTGELFF
TGTGCCAGCAGCTCAGGACTCGGGAGCACCACCACCGGGGAGCTGTTTTTT
>TRBJ1-5|.|TRBV20-1|.
CSARIPGGRNQPQHF
TGCAGTGCTAGGATCCCGGGAGGGCGCAATCAGCCCCAGCATTTT
>TRBJ2-4|few|TRBV7-2|TRBD2
CASSRLASQYF
TGTGCCAGCAGCAGACTAGCGTCTCAGTACTTC
>TRBJ2-7|.|TRBV3-1|TRBD1
CASSYQSAGTVYEQYF
TGTGCCAGCAGCTACCAATCGGCCGGGACAGTCTACGAGCAGTACTTC
>TRBJ1-4|few|TRBV19|.
CAIPTKIRLDEKLFF
TGTGCCATCCCAACGAAAATACGTTTGGATGAAAAACTGTTTTTT
>TRBJ1-5|.|TRBV7-8|.
CASSQEGQQPQHF
TGTGCCAGCAGCCAGGAGGGCCAGCAGCCCCAGCATTTT
>TRBJ2-2|.|TRBV12-3/TRBV12-4|.
CASSLFGQGRKDTGELFF
TGTGCCAGCAGTTTATTCGGCCAGGGGCGGAAGGACACCGGGGAGCTGTTTTTT
>TRBJ1-5|.|TRBV20-1|.
CSARAGGPTIGNQPQHF
TGCAGTGCTAGAGCCGGTGGCCCGACAATAGGCAATCAGCCCCAGCATTTT
>TRBJ2-7|many|TRBV2|TRBD1
CASSEALGTGYEQYF
TGTGCCAGCAGTGAAGCGCTAGGGACAGGTTACGAGCAGTACTTC
>TRBJ2-2|few|TRBV27|TRBD2
CASSLQIAGSGELFF
TGTGCCAGCAGTTTGCAGATAGCGGGTTCCGGGGAGCTGTTTTTT
>TRBJ1-2|many|TRBV9|TRBD1
CASSKSTGADYGYTF
TGTGCCAGCAGCAAATCGACAGGGGCCGACTATGGCTACACCTTC
>TRBJ1-6|many|TRBV4-2|.
CASSQEGASPLHF
TGTGCCAGCAGCCAAGAGGGGGCTTCACCCCTCCACTTT
>TRBJ1-3|.|TRBV10-3|.
CASLSRRNSSGNTIYF
TGTGCCAGCCTTTCCCGGCGGAACTCCTCTGGAAACACCATATATTTT
>TRBJ1-2|few|TRBV10-1|TRBD1
CASSEPDRGLYGYTF
TGCGCCAGCAGTGAGCCGGACAGGGGGTTGTATGGCTACACCTTC
>TRBJ1-5|.|TRBV7-2|.
CASSPNTVQPQHF
TGTGCCAGCAGCCCTAACACAGTCCAGCCCCAGCATTTT
>TRBJ2-2|.|TRBV11-2|.
CASSLVSQPNTGELFF
TGTGCCAGCAGCTTAGTTAGCCAGCCGAACACCGGGGAGCTGTTTTTT
>TRBJ2-2|many|TRBV29-1|TRBD2
CSAEAGDFTGELFF
TGCAGCGCCGAGGCGGGGGACTTCACCGGGGAGCTGTTTTTT
>TRBJ1-1|many|TRBV12-3/TRBV12-4|.
CASTDRTRAFF
TGTGCCAGCACCGACAGGACCCGAGCTTTCTTT
>TRBJ2-7|.|TRBV29-1|TRBD1
CSVEPGQGHEQYF
TGCAGCGTTGAACCCGGACAGGGCCACGAGCAGTACTTC
>TRBJ1-1|few|TRBV9|TRBD1
CASSPRTGGFAFF
TGTGCCAGCAGCCCCCGGACAGGGGGCTTCGCTTTCTTT
>TRBJ1-6|.|TRBV2|TRBD1
CAGRNRTGGVSYNSPLHF
TGTGCCGGACGGAATAGGACAGGGGGCGTCAGCTATAATTCACCCCTCCACTTT
>TRBJ1-1|many|TRBV12-5|.
CASEDSMNTEAFF
TGTGCTAGTGAAGATTCCATGAACACTGAAGCTTTCTTT
>TRBJ2-7|few|TRBV6-2/TRBV6-3|.
CASSYHTYEQYF
TGTGCCAGCAGTTACCATACCTACGAGCAGTACTTC
>TRBJ2-7|.|TRBV9|.
CASSPNGRDYEQYF
TGTGCCAGCAGCCCTAACGGTAGGGACTACGAGCAGTACTTC
>TRBJ2-2|few|TRBV6-2/TRBV6-3|.
CASSYRGWSANTGELFF
TGTGCCAGCAGTTACCGGGGATGGAGTGCGAACACCGGGGAGCTGTTTTTT
>TRBJ1-5|.|TRBV25-1|.
CASSDAGLTQPQHF
TGTGCCAGCAGTGATGCGGGGTTGACGCAGCCCCAGCATTTT
>TRBJ1-2|few|TRBV6-5|.
CASSYSGRHDGYTF
TGTGCCAGCAGTTACTCTGGCCGACATGATGGCTACACCTTC
>TRBJ2-7|many|TRBV6-5|TRBD1
CASSPSHGTGKDGQYF
TGTGCCAGCAGTCCTTCTCACGGGACAGGGAAAGATGGGCAGTACTTC
>TRBJ2-1|.|TRBV10-3|TRBD2
CATTGTSGRVEQFF
TGTGCCACGACCGGGACTAGCGGGAGGGTTGAGCAGTTCTTC
>TRBJ1-6|many|TRBV7-2|.
CASSWDRLSPNSPLHF
TGTGCCAGCAGCTGGGACCGATTAAGTCCCAATTCACCCCTCCACTTT
>TRBJ1-1|.|TRBV12-3/TRBV12-4|TRBD1
CASSQGASEAFF
TGTGCCAGCAGCCAGGGGGCATCTGAAGCTTTCTTT